This passage covers 10 T cell receptor beta chains from one sample sequenced in a study of T cells after yellow fever vaccination. Via MiXCR, TCRdb re-called the 5' RACE reads, giving one row per CDR3 protein. The sample has around 100,000 distinct CDR3 sequences; roughly 8.9% are singletons. The source was CD8+ T cells sorted from PBMCs, collected 45 days after the yellow fever booster vaccination. Receptors originate from a man aged 30-40 years who received the YFV17D yellow fever vaccine.

This clonotype was seen only a few times. J is TRBJ2-1 and V is TRBV30, with D possibly TRBD2 on 5 matching bases. The V and J ends lost 1 base and 6 bases respectively, with 13 bases between them. Germline loops: CDR1 GTSNPN, CDR2 SVGIG (reference sequence). The CDR3 runs 14 residues. The CDR3 DNA is TGTGCCTGGAGTGGGACGACTAATCTCAATGAGCAGTTCTTC. Protein product: CAWSGTTNLNEQFF.

V usage is TRBV4-3 and J usage is TRBJ2-3; 7 nucleotides align to TRBD2. The CDR3 has 15 residues. Germline CDR1 is LGHNA and CDR2 is YSLEER. With V trimmed by 2 bases and J by 5 bases, 7 bases remained unmatched. CDR3 in DNA: TGCGCCAGCAGCCAATGGGGGGGTTCGGAAGATACGCAGTATTTT. Translating gives CASSQWGGSEDTQYF.

This chain connects TRBV15 to TRBJ1-2; D gene uncertain. In germline, CDR1 is LNHNV, CDR2 YYDKDF (reference sequence). Trimming left V 3 bases short and J 3 bases short, with 17 bases between. There are 16 residues in the CDR3. In nucleotides, the CDR3 is TGTGCCACCAGCAGGGAGAGGTTGGCGAGTTACTATGGCTACACCTTC. Residues: CATSRERLASYYGYTF.

At least ten counts were recorded for this clonotype. V and J are TRBV9 and TRBJ2-5; TRBD1 agrees at 9 bases. The ends lost 2 bases at V and 5 bases at J; junction bases unmatched: 7. Germline V CDR1 and CDR2: SGDLS, YYNGEE. This CDR3 is 15 amino acids long. CDR3 amino acids: CASSVYRDRVETQYF. In DNA, the CDR3 is TGTGCCAGCAGCGTCTACCGGGACAGGGTGGAGACCCAGTACTTC.

This clonotype was found many times. This chain links TRBV6-5 with TRBJ2-2; D is perhaps TRBD1 or TRBD2 (5 bases each). V was trimmed by 5 bases and J by 7 bases, leaving 14 bases between them. The CDR3 is made up of 14 amino acids. Germline V lookup: CDR1 MNHEY, CDR2 SVGAGI. CDR3 DNA sequence: TGTGCCAGCAGTAGAGGGGTAGATTTCGGGGAGCTGTTTTTT. Residues: CASSRGVDFGELFF.

This clonotype was seen many times. The chain recombines TRBV28 with TRBJ2-3; TRBD2 might be the D (6 bases). The CDR3 spans 16 residues. Germline loops: CDR1 MDHEN, CDR2 SYDVKM. The V end lost 3 bases, the J end lost 3 bases, and 16 bases lay between the germline ends. The CDR3 DNA reads TGTGCCAGCAGTTTTTTGGCGGGAATTAGGACAGATACGCAGTATTTT. Protein product: CASSFLAGIRTDTQYF.

This clonotype was counted a few times. The V call is TRBV9, the J call TRBJ2-3, with 9 bases matching TRBD2. The CDR3 has 15 residues. The germline CDR1 and CDR2 sequences are SGDLS and YYNGEE. The J segment lost 5 bases and the V segment lost 4 bases, leaving 8 bases of the junction unmatched. The CDR3 DNA is TGTGCCAGCAGCTTCGGACTAGCGAGGGGAGATACGCAGTATTTT. Its protein product is CASSFGLARGDTQYF.

This clonotype has at least ten counts. This chain uses TRBV5-6 with TRBJ1-1; a weak D match, TRBD1 (5 bases). Germline V gene lookup returns CDR1 SGHDT and CDR2 YYEEEE. V was pared by 2 bases and J by 4 bases, with 9 bases between. The CDR3 spans 13 residues. The CDR3 DNA sequence: TGTGCCAGCAGCTTAGGGACGGTCACTGAAGCTTTCTTT. Encoded protein: CASSLGTVTEAFF.

This clonotype was observed many times. The V gene is TRBV9, the J gene TRBJ2-1; unclear D gene. The CDR3 consists of 14 residues. The germline V and J ends were trimmed by 0 bases and 8 bases, with 12 bases remaining between them. Germline V gives CDR1 SGDLS, CDR2 YYNGEE. The CDR3 DNA reads TGTGCCAGCAGCGTAGGAGGTTCGCATCATGAGCAGTTCTTC. Its protein product is CASSVGGSHHEQFF.

The sample holds many counts of this clonotype. V usage is TRBV4-3 and J usage is TRBJ2-7; no firm D call. V lost 1 base and J lost 3, with 7 bases in between. CDR1 and CDR2 from the germline V gene are LGHNA and YSLEER. The CDR3 has 13 residues. The CDR3 reads CASSQGWGYEQYF. CDR3 nucleotide sequence: TGCGCCAGCAGCCAAGGATGGGGCTACGAGCAGTACTTC.